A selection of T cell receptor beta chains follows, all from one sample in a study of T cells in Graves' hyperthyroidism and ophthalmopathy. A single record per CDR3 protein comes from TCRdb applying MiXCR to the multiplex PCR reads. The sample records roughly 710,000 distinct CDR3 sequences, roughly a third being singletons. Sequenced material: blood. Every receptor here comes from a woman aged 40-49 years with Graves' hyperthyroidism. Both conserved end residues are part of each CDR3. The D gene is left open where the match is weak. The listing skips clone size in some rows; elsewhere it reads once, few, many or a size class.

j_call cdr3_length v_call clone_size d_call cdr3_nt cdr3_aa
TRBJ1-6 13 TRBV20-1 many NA TGCAGTGCTAGCGAGCAGGGGAAATCACCCCTCCACTTT CSASEQGKSPLHF
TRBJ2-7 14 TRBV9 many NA TGTGCCAGCAGCGCGGGACTGGCAACCTACGAGCAGTACTTC CASSAGLATYEQYF
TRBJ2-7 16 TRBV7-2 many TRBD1 TGTGCCAGCAGCTTAGAGGGACAGGCGTCAGCCTACGAGCAGTACTTC CASSLEGQASAYEQYF
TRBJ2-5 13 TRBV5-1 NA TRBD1 TGCGCCAGCAGCAGGGACAGTAAAGAGACCCGGTACTTC CASSRDSKETRYF
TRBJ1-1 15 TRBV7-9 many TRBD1 TGTGCCAGCAGCTCTCACCTAGGGGGCTGGACTGAAGCTTTCTTT CASSSHLGGWTEAFF
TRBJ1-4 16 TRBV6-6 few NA TGTGCCAGCAGACCCGGGCCACAAGGTTACTACGAAAAACTGTTTTTT CASRPGPQGYYEKLFF
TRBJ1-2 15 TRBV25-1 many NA TGTGCCAGCAGTGCTTTTGATGGGCTAAACTATGGCTACACCTTC CASSAFDGLNYGYTF
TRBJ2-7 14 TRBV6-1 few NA TGTGCCAGCAGTTACTCTACCAGGGTATCCGAGCAGTACTTC CASSYSTRVSEQYF
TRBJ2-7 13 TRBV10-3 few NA TGTACCATCAGTGAGTCGAACGGCGGGGAGCAGTACTTC CTISESNGGEQYF
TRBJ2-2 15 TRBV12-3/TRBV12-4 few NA TGTGCCAGCAGTTTTGGGGGGACGGACACCGGGGAGCTGTTTTTT CASSFGGTDTGELFF
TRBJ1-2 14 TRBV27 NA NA TGTGCCAGCAGTTTCCTTAGTCAGGGAGCTGGCTACACCTTC CASSFLSQGAGYTF
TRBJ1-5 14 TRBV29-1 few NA TGCAGCGTTGTAGCAGGGTATAGCAATCAGCCCCAGCATTTT CSVVAGYSNQPQHF
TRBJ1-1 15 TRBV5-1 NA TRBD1 TGCGCCAGCAGCTTGGCCTGGACAGGGAAGAGGGAAGCTTTCTTT CASSLAWTGKREAFF
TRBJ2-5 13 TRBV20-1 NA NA TGCAGTGCTAGGGCCGACAGTGGAGAGACCCAGTACTTC CSARADSGETQYF
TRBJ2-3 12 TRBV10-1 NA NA TGCGCCACCGGGCTCACCACAGATACGCAGTATTTT CATGLTTDTQYF
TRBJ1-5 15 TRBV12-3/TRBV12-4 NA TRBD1 TGTGCCAGCAGTTCCGGACAGGGATCCTATCAGCCCCAGCATTTT CASSSGQGSYQPQHF
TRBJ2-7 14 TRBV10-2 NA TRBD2 TGTGCCAGCAGGAGACTAGCGGGAGGGCAAGCGCAGTACTTC CASRRLAGGQAQYF
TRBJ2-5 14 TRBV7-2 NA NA TGTGCCAGCAGCCAAATGGGGGTCCGGGAGACCCAGTACTTC CASSQMGVRETQYF
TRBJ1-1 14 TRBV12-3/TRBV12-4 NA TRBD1 TGTGCCAGCAGTTTATCGGCAGGGGGTACTGAAGCTTTCTTT CASSLSAGGTEAFF
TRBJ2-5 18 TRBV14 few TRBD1 TGTGCCAGCAGCCAAGACGCGACAGGGTGGCTACCGCAAGAGACCCAGTACTTC CASSQDATGWLPQETQYF
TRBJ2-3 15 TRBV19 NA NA TGTGCCAGTAGTATTCAGGGTACGTTCGTGGATACGCAGTATTTT CASSIQGTFVDTQYF
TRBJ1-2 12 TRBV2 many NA TGTGCCGGCGCGACAGTCGATGATGGCTACACCTTC CAGATVDDGYTF
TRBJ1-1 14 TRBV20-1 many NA TGCAGTGTGGCATTTCGGCAGGGGAACACTGAAGCTTTCTTT CSVAFRQGNTEAFF
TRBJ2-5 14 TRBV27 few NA TGTGCCAGCAGTTTATCCATGAGGCAAGAGACCCAGTACTTC CASSLSMRQETQYF
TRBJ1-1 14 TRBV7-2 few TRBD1 TGTGCCAGCAGCGACGGGACAGGACCCACTGAAGCTTTCTTT CASSDGTGPTEAFF
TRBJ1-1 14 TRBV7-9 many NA TGTGCCAGCAGCCCCCCCGGGGCCGGCACTGAAGCTTTCTTT CASSPPGAGTEAFF
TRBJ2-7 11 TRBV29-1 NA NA TGCAGCTTAAGCCAGTCCTACGAGCAGTACTTC CSLSQSYEQYF
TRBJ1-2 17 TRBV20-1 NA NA TGCAGTGCTAGACCGGAGCTCGGGGGAGGAGCTAACTATGGCTACACCTTC CSARPELGGGANYGYTF
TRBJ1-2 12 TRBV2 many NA TGTGCCAGGTCATGGGTTCATTATGGCTACACCTTC CARSWVHYGYTF
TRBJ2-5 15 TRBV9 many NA TGTGCCAGCAGCGTAGAAAGGGGCCCCCAAGAGACCCAGTACTTC CASSVERGPQETQYF
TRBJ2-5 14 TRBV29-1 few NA TGCAGCGTTCTCCCCCCCCTCAGGGGAGAGACCCAGTACTTC CSVLPPLRGETQYF
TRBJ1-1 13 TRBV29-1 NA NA TGCAGCGTCGCAAGGTACGCGAACACTGAAGCTTTCTTT CSVARYANTEAFF
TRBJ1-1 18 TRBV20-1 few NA TGCAGTGCCCCACTTACCTTCACGAGGGGGTATAGGCAAACTGAAGCTTTCTTT CSAPLTFTRGYRQTEAFF
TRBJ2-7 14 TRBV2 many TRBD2 TGTGCCAGCAGTCCTCAGCGGGACCACTACGAGCAGTACTTC CASSPQRDHYEQYF
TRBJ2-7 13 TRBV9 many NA TGTGCCAGCAGCCGGGACCCCTCCTACGAGCAGTACTTC CASSRDPSYEQYF
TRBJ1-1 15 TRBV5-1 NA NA TGCGCCAGCAGCTTGGGGTTAGGGAATTTCGCTGAAGCTTTCTTT CASSLGLGNFAEAFF
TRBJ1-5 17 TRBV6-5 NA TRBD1 TGTGCCAGCAGTTATGAGGTCGGACAGGAGGAAAATCAGCCCCAGCATTTT CASSYEVGQEENQPQHF
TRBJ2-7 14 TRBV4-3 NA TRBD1 TGCGCCAGCAGCTTGGGACAGGGAGTCTACGAGCAGTACTTC CASSLGQGVYEQYF
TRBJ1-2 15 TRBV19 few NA TGTGCCATCCGATTCGACACCGAATCCTTATATGGCTACACCTTC CAIRFDTESLYGYTF
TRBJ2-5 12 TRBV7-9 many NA TGTGCCAGCAGCTTCATCCAAGAGACCCAGTACTTC CASSFIQETQYF
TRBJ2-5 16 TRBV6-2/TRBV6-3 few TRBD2 TGTGCCAGCAGTGAGTATGCAGCGGGGCCGCTCGAGACCCAGTACTTC CASSEYAAGPLETQYF
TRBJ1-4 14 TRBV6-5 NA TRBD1 TGTGCCATCAGTTACTCACAGGGGAATGAAAAACTGTTTTTT CAISYSQGNEKLFF
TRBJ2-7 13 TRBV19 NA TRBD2 TGTGCCAGTAAGGGGCGGGAGGGCAATGAGCAGTACTTC CASKGREGNEQYF
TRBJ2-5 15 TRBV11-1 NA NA TGTGCCAGCAGCTTAAGCAGGGTAGGGTGGCAGCCCCAGTACTTC CASSLSRVGWQPQYF
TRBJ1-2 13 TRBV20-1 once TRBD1 TGCAGTGCTGAAACAGGGGACGACTATGGCTACACCTTC CSAETGDDYGYTF